The entry below gives a single T cell receptor beta chain sequence along with its context. Its antigen remains undetermined. Base qualities were left out, and no much larger clone turns up one base away. The data originate from a study of CD8 T cells in Susac syndrome (dated by TCRdb to the late 2010s). About the study as a whole: Whether CD8+ T cell activation and differentiation in Susac syndrome was antigen driven was tested using repertoire sequencing. CD8+ T cell repertoire clonality was compared between about a dozen healthy donors, approximately 14 Susac syndrome patients and 15 or so multiple sclerosis patients.

Peripheral blood CD8+ and CD4+ T cells from healthy donors, Susac syndrome patients and multiple sclerosis patients were profiled using high-throughput TCR beta sequencing. Multiple sclerosis controls were treatment-naive patients with stable or active relapsing-remitting disease fulfilling revised McDonald criteria. CD8+ TEMRA cells were enriched by FACS, while bulk CD8+ and CD4+ T cells were purified by magnetic negative isolation. Blood was collected in EDTA tubes and processed within 24 hours, with PBMCs isolated through density gradient centrifugation. PBMCs intended for TCR sequencing were cryopreserved in liquid nitrogen and were subsequently thawed in a 37 degrees C water bath. The sorted or isolated CD4+, CD8+ and CD8+ TEMRA cells reached a purity of at least 90%. The full study reports these points: The TCR sequencing and HLA analysis was acknowledged to have included a relatively small number of individuals.

RNA was extracted using the RNeasy kit, and roughly 0.45 to 1 microgram was reverse transcribed with random hexamers. The immunoSEQ multiplex PCR assay, covering 54 Vbeta and 13 Jbeta segments, was used to amplify TCR beta CDR3 regions. Bias from PCR amplification was corrected by using a synthetic template baseline for primer optimization and for computational correction. Concerning the study's data processing: Reads were annotated to V, D and J genes per IMGT and analyzed with immunoSEQ Analyzer, keeping only productive sequences. To calculate clonality, Shannon entropy was normalized by log2 of the number of productive unique sequences and then subtracted from one. Public and private clones were assessed among the 100 most prevalent clones of each patient and control. Clones were defined as Susac-specific if absent from the healthy and MS cohorts, from approximately 1,100 published viral clones and from other ImmuneACCESS disease sequences. The public reads were reanalyzed by TCRdb: fastp trimming at Q25, MiXCR alignment, in-frame beta chains only. Rows matching on CDR3 protein sequence are summarized as one entry with the most common DNA and genes. TCRdb assigned the V and J calls; the authors' analysis was not used. Counted in this sample were approximately 300,000 distinct CDR3 sequences; around nine tenths of them appeared once. The ten largest make up roughly 0.2% of the sample.

The receptor's source is a human donor with multiple sclerosis. Specimen: CD8+ T cells from PBMCs.

The base sequence is TGTGCCAGCAGCTTGACCTCCGGGACTAGAAGTACCCAAGAGACCCAGTACTTC. Its translation reads: CASSLTSGTRSTQETQYF. This receptor chain uses TRBV7-2 and TRBJ2-5; 8 bases in the middle match TRBD2. From a lookup of the germline V gene, CDR1 and CDR2 are SGHTA and FQGNSA. The CDR3 goes from the cysteine to the phenylalanine over 18 residues. The read is trimmed to its CDR3 DNA, 54 bases read in frame from base 1. Germline trimming amounts to 3 bases on V and 1 base on J, with 13 as the count of junction bases outside the gene matches.